The present T cell receptor beta chain was sequenced within a study of response to subunit inactivated influenza vaccine. TCRdb fed the RT-PCR reads into MiXCR, producing one record per CDR3 protein. The data contain approximately 500,000 distinct CDR3 sequences, roughly 25% of them singletons. Germline CDR1 reads SGHTA; CDR2 reads FQGNSA. V shed 0 bases, J shed 6 bases, and the junction held 6 bases outside the gene matches. This CDR3 is built from 15 residues. The data also belong to a second study, concerning T cells expressing NK-cell markers. That source notes: 5'RACE template switching built TCR beta cDNA with unique molecular identifiers. Serological testing identified most of the eight sequenced donors as HCMV-seropositive and one as seronegative. Evidence did not settle whether expanded NKG2C+ T cell clones targeted HCMV.

The source of this sequence is a man over 45 who received an inactivated influenza vaccine. This material consisted of CD4+ T cells sorted from PBMCs, taken 11 to 12 days after vaccination. The chain couples TRBV7-2 to TRBJ2-3; 7 bases are a match to TRBD2. The CDR3 reads CASSLAPGGADTQYF. As DNA, the CDR3 is TGTGCCAGCAGCTTAGCTCCGGGGGGTGCGGATACGCAGTATTTT.